One and the same sample provided the 28 T cell receptor beta chains below, sequenced in a study of T cells in Graves' hyperthyroidism and ophthalmopathy. Amplification of TCR beta CDR3 regions used RNA as the template. The TCR CDR3 was amplified in a first-round RT-PCR using the HTBI primer set. TCRdb processed the multiplex PCR reads anew with MiXCR; each CDR3 protein has one entry. The sample includes around 400,000 distinct CDR3 sequences, nearly 15% seen only once; the top ten take roughly a fifth. The sample was blood. The receptors originated from a woman aged 55-69 years with Graves' ophthalmopathy.

This clonotype was counted only a few times. The junction does not match germline at one end; this may be a read error. The chain joins TRBV7-2 to TRBJ1-5; D is unresolved. The germline V gene encodes CDR1 SGHTA and CDR2 FQGNSA. The CDR3 has 13 residues. CDR3 sequence (DNA): TGTGCCAGCAGCTTCACGACTAGCAGCCCACCGAATTTT. It yields the protein CASSFTTSSPPNF.

The chain employs TRBV7-9 and TRBJ2-7, with unresolved D. V shed 4 bases and J shed 6 bases, with 7 bases lying between them. CDR3 length equals 11 residues. Germline V gene data show CDR1 as SEHNR and CDR2 as FQNEAQ (reference sequence). The DNA of the CDR3 is TGTGCCAGCAGCTCACCATGCGAGCAGTACTTC. The encoded protein is CASSSPCEQYF.

Worth noting for this clonotype: A much larger clone is a single base away; this may be a read error. This rearrangement joins TRBV6-2 or TRBV6-3 to TRBJ2-7, with no clear D. The CDR3 runs 14 residues. Germline V gene lookup returns CDR1 MNHEY and CDR2 SVGEGT. The CDR3 here is CASSYGLSAYEQCF. DNA of the CDR3: TGTGCCAGCAGTTACGGGCTATCTGCCTACGAGCAGTGCTTC.

Regarding this clonotype: In this CDR3 the conserved last residue, phenylalanine or tryptophan, is missing, so a read error is likely. V and J are TRBV3-1 and TRBJ2-2, with unresolved D. V lost 4 bases to trimming and J lost 4 bases, with 7 bases between them. This CDR3 is built from 13 residues. CDR1 LGHDT and CDR2 YNNKEL come from the germline V gene (reference sequence). The CDR3 spells CASSLLVTGELFS. Written as DNA, the CDR3 is TGTGCCAGCAGCCTTCTAGTCACCGGGGAGCTGTTTTCT.

This clonotype has a count of ten or more. The V and J genes are TRBV5-1 and TRBJ2-1, with 7 bases aligning to TRBD2. CDR1 and CDR2 (germline): SGHRS, YFSETQ. Germline trimming cut 0 bases from V and 1 base from J; bases unmatched to any gene: 4. The CDR3 is made up of 16 amino acids. The CDR3 is CASSLGEGGSYNEQFF. The CDR3 bases are TGCGCCAGCAGCTTGGGGGAGGGCGGGTCCTACAATGAGCAGTTCTTC.

This clonotype occurred many times. This rearrangement joins TRBV5-1 to TRBJ2-1; D may be TRBD2 (6 bases). Trimming took off 3 bases at V and 8 bases at J, with 18 bases between the two ends. This CDR3 has 15 amino acids. CDR1 and CDR2 (germline): SGHRS, YFSETQ. In DNA, the CDR3 is TGCGCCAGCAGCTATCCGGGACTCCGGGACGATGAGCAGTTCTTC. This gives the protein CASSYPGLRDDEQFF.

This clonotype occurred many times. CDR3 coding DNA: TGTGCCAGCAGTTCCCAGACTAGCGGGAGTAGGCATACGCAGTATTTT. Residues: CASSSQTSGSRHTQYF. The V and J genes are TRBV28 and TRBJ2-3; 12 positions match TRBD2. V lost 4 bases and J lost 7; bases outside the gene matches: 9. The CDR3 is 16 amino acids. Germline V lookup: CDR1 MDHEN, CDR2 SYDVKM. The full variable domain, its missing parts supplied by reference TRBV28 and TRBJ2-3, is DVKVTQSSRYLVKRTGEKVFLECVQDMDHENMFWYRQDPGLGLRLIYFSYDVKMKEKGDIPEGYSVSREKKERFSLILESASTNQTSMYLCASSSQTSGSRHTQYFGPGTRLTVL.

This clonotype was detected ten times or more. The chain has TRBV30 and TRBJ2-1, with no clear D. The germline V gene encodes CDR1 GTSNPN and CDR2 SVGIG (reference sequence). Trimming took off 4 bases at V and 10 bases at J, with 11 bases between the two ends. The CDR3 loop spans 11 amino acids. As DNA, the CDR3 is TGTGCCTGGACTGACTCCATCGAGCAGTTCTTC. Protein: CAWTDSIEQFF.

Ten or more counts support this clonotype. The J gene is TRBJ2-7, the V gene TRBV7-9; TRBD2 agrees at 7 bases. This CDR3 has 14 amino acids. Germline CDR1 reads SEHNR; CDR2 reads FQNEAQ (reference sequence). V gave up 3 bases and J gave up 7 bases; unmatched junction bases: 9. CDR3 amino acids: CASSLEGRGGEQYF. CDR3 coding DNA: TGTGCCAGCAGCTTGGAAGGCCGGGGAGGGGAGCAGTACTTC. Variable domain in full (rest from reference TRBV7-9 and TRBJ2-7): DTGVSQNPRHKITKRGQNVTFRCDPISEHNRLYWYRQTLGQGPEFLTYFQNEAQLEKSRLLSDRFSAERPKGSFSTLEIQRTEQGDSAMYLCASSLEGRGGEQYFGPGTRLTVT.

This clonotype was detected only a few times. This chain connects TRBV28 to TRBJ2-5; D may be TRBD2 (5 bases). Germline CDR1 and CDR2: MDHEN and SYDVKM. The V gene lost 3 bases and the J gene lost 0 bases, with 8 bases spanning the gap. This CDR3 contains 14 residues. Here the CDR3 DNA reads TGTGCCAGCAGTTTTTCGGGGAACCAAGAGACCCAGTACTTC. Its translation is CASSFSGNQETQYF.

The chain employs TRBV12-3 or TRBV12-4 and TRBJ2-5; no clear D gene. Trimming left V 2 bases short and J 5 bases short, with 9 bases between. The CDR3 has 13 residues. The CDR3 DNA follows: TGTGCCAGCAGTTTATCAGCTACGGAGACCCAGTACTTC. This translates into CASSLSATETQYF.

Remarks on this clonotype: The junction and the germline gene differ at one end; a read error may be behind it. The chain carries TRBV9 and TRBJ2-7; no reliable D call. Germline V lookup: CDR1 SGDLS, CDR2 YYNGEE. The CDR3 length is 14 residues. The CDR3 sequence: CASSVGRLSYVQYF. The DNA for the CDR3 is TGTGCGAGCAGCGTAGGACGTCTCTCCTACGTGCAGTACTTC.

This clonotype was detected ten times or more. The V gene is TRBV27, the J gene TRBJ2-7, with D perhaps matching TRBD2 (6 bases). The length of the CDR3 is 14 residues. Germline V gene lookup returns CDR1 MNHEY and CDR2 SMNVEV (reference sequence). With 5 bases removed from V and 6 bases from J, the gap between germline ends came to 17 bases. CDR3 sequence: CASSPESPSAEQYF. CDR3 nucleotides: TGTGCCAGCAGTCCAGAATCACCTAGCGCCGAGCAGTACTTC.

This clonotype was counted at least ten times. The V and J genes are TRBV29-1 and TRBJ2-5, with TRBD2 identical over 8 bases. The CDR3 has 14 amino acids. Trimming cost V 5 bases and J 1 base; bases outside gene matches: 6. The germline V gene has CDR1 SQVTM and CDR2 ANQGSEA. The CDR3 protein is CSVLPAGGQETQYF. The CDR3 DNA reads as TGCAGCGTTCTCCCGGCGGGGGGCCAAGAGACCCAGTACTTC.

Many counts were recorded for this clonotype. The chain recombines TRBV7-2 with TRBJ2-1; 13 positions match TRBD2. CDR1 and CDR2 from the germline V gene are SGHTA and FQGNSA. CDR3 length: 16 residues. With 0 bases clipped from V and 14 bases from J, the junction kept 10 bases outside the gene matches. The CDR3 nucleotides are TGTGCCAGCAGCTTAGCGGGGGGACTAGCGGGAAGCAGGGAGTTCTTC. This gives the protein CASSLAGGLAGSREFF.

CDR3: CAWNGGADQPQHF. The DNA for the CDR3 is TGTGCCTGGAATGGGGGGGCCGATCAGCCCCAGCATTTT. The rearrangement links TRBV30 to TRBJ1-5; possibly TRBD1 for D (6 bases). The CDR3 sequence is 13 residues long. Germline-derived CDR1 and CDR2 are GTSNPN and SVGIG (reference sequence). V was trimmed by 4 bases and J by 5 bases, leaving 12 bases between them.

The table lists this clonotype with many counts. CDR3: CSARGAGGETQYF. CDR3 in DNA: TGCAGCGCTCGTGGGGCGGGCGGAGAGACCCAGTACTTC. The chain combines TRBV29-1 with TRBJ2-5; perhaps D is TRBD1 or TRBD2 (5 bases each). Germline CDR1 is SQVTM and CDR2 is ANQGSEA. Trimming pared 7 bases from V and 4 bases from J, leaving 16 bases between. The CDR3 is 13 residues long.

This clonotype has a handful of counts. The rearrangement joins TRBV5-1 to TRBJ2-5; 7 bases line up with TRBD1. The CDR3 sequence is 18 residues long. Losses at the gene ends were 2 bases for V and 5 bases for J; bases not matched to a gene: 18. Germline CDR1 is SGHRS and CDR2 is YFSETQ. CDR3 residues: CASSFFSPQDREWETQYF. The CDR3 nucleotides read TGCGCCAGCAGCTTCTTCTCCCCTCAAGACAGGGAATGGGAGACCCAGTACTTC.

This clonotype was found many times. The chain couples TRBV3-1 to TRBJ1-4; D unclear. CDR3 size: 13 residues. Germline V gives CDR1 LGHDT, CDR2 YNNKEL (reference sequence). V was trimmed by 4 bases and J by 6 bases, leaving 9 bases between them. The CDR3 protein is CASSRANYEKLFF. The CDR3 coding sequence is TGTGCCAGCAGCCGGGCGAATTATGAAAAACTGTTTTTT.

The V call is TRBV5-8, the J call TRBJ2-1, with 10 nucleotides matching TRBD2. The CDR3 totals 16 residues. Germline V gene sequence: CDR1 SGHTS, CDR2 YDEGEE. With 3 bases clipped from V and 4 bases from J, the junction kept 7 bases outside the gene matches. The CDR3 loop reads CASSSQTSGLYNEQFF. In DNA form, the CDR3 reads TGTGCCAGCAGCTCCCAGACTAGCGGGCTTTACAATGAGCAGTTCTTC.

This clonotype was seen at least ten times. The chain links TRBV2 to TRBJ1-5, with D perhaps TRBD1 (6 bases). V was pared by 4 bases and J by 4 bases, with 14 bases between. The germline V gene has CDR1 SNHLY and CDR2 FYNNEI. The CDR3 has 15 residues. This CDR3 reads CASSGNRASNQPQHF. For the CDR3, the DNA is TGTGCCAGCAGTGGTAACAGGGCGTCTAATCAGCCCCAGCATTTT.

About this clonotype itself: At one end, the junction sequence differs from germline, possibly due to a read error. The rearrangement joins TRBV11-2 to TRBJ2-7; 8 positions match TRBD1. The CDR3 is made up of 15 amino acids. Per germline, CDR1 SGHAT and CDR2 FQNNGV. CDR3 in DNA: TGTGCCAGCAGCCGAAGGCAGGACAGGGATAACGAGCGGTACTTC. Translated, it gives CASSRRQDRDNERYF.

This chain joins TRBV6-2 or TRBV6-3 and TRBJ1-1, with TRBD1 as a possible D gene (5 bases). Germline V lookup: CDR1 MNHEY, CDR2 SVGEGT. The V and J ends lost 0 bases and 6 bases respectively, with 17 bases between them. This CDR3 region has 16 residues. The CDR3 is CASSYSPGTRGAEAFF. DNA of the CDR3: TGTGCCAGCAGTTACTCGCCAGGGACCAGAGGAGCTGAAGCTTTCTTT.

This clonotype was counted at least ten times. The V gene is TRBV7-9, the J gene TRBJ2-1, with D unresolved. CDR1 is SEHNR and CDR2 is FQNEAQ in the germline V gene (reference sequence). This CDR3 is 15 amino acids long. With 2 bases removed from V and 3 bases from J, the gap between germline ends came to 11 bases. For the CDR3, the DNA is TGTGCCAGCAGCTTAAGCCCGAACGGCTACAATGAGCAGTTCTTC. Translated, it gives CASSLSPNGYNEQFF.

This clonotype was seen repeatedly, ten times or more. J is TRBJ2-3 and V is TRBV12-3 or TRBV12-4; no clear D. The ends were cut back, 5 bases at V and 2 bases at J, with 11 bases in the middle. The CDR3 runs to 14 residues. The DNA of the CDR3 is TGTGCCAGCAGTGACGGACGGCACACAGATACGCAGTATTTT. Residues: CASSDGRHTDTQYF.

This clonotype was counted ten times or more. The rearrangement joins TRBV7-8 to TRBJ2-5; D is unresolved. Germline V gene lookup returns CDR1 SGHVS and CDR2 FQNEAQ. The CDR3 spans 14 residues. V lost 1 base, J lost 2 bases, and 8 bases lay in between. CDR3 residues: CASSLGVQQETQYF. In DNA, the CDR3 is TGTGCCAGCAGCTTAGGGGTCCAGCAAGAGACCCAGTACTTC. Combining the CDR3 with reference TRBV7-8 and TRBJ2-5 gives the whole variable domain GAGVSQSPRYKVAKRGQDVALRCDPISGHVSLFWYQQALGQGPEFLTYFQNEAQLDKSGLPSDRFFAERPEGSVSTLKIQRTQQEDSAVYLCASSLGVQQETQYFGPGTRLLVL.

This clonotype was counted many times. The rearrangement uses TRBV28 and TRBJ1-3; 12 nucleotides line up with TRBD1. CDR3 length equals 15 residues. V shed 6 bases, J shed 3 bases, and the junction held 3 bases outside the gene matches. In germline, CDR1 is MDHEN, CDR2 SYDVKM. The CDR3 DNA reads as TGTGCCAGCAGGGGACAGGGGGCGAGTGGAAACACCATATATTTT. Protein product: CASRGQGASGNTIYF.

This clonotype was recorded at least ten times. V gene TRBV6-1 combines with J gene TRBJ2-7; 7 bases are a match to TRBD2. There are 13 residues in the CDR3. V shed 11 bases and J 1 base; nucleotides not matched to a gene: 8. The germline CDR1 and CDR2 sequences are MNHNS and SASEGT. In DNA form, the CDR3 reads TGTGCCGGGGGACTAAAACTTTCCTACGAGCAGTACTTC. It yields the protein CAGGLKLSYEQYF.